This T cell receptor beta chain was sequenced in a study of beta chain features in type 1 diabetes. Study-wide background: When patients were set against healthy donors, age, gender and cell yields were similar. Regarding the study as a whole: Shorter TCRB CDR3s, moderately but significantly so, were found in Type 1 diabetes patients in all four CD4+ subsets.

The study reverse transcribed the entire isolated RNA, so it sequenced expressed TCRB transcripts. TCRdb keeps only in-frame clones here, not all; method: immunoSEQ multiplex PCR. In the table there are about 340,000 clones, 13% of which are singletons. This clone has a single count. What it binds is not known. Every donor provided one heparinised blood draw, which averaged approximately 100 mL. Purity above 95% was achieved in all sorted populations. CDR1 and CDR2 (germline): MNHEY, SVGAGI. The CDR3 extends over 13 amino acids. Germline trimming cut 6 bases from V and 5 bases from J; bases unmatched to any gene: 6.

This TCR derives from a woman aged 18-29 years with type 1 diabetes. Specimen: naive CD4+ T cells from blood. This chain links TRBV6-5 with TRBJ1-1; 7 nucleotides line up with TRBD1. CDR3 residues: CASSPQQGTEAFF. The CDR3 DNA follows: TGTGCCAGCAGCCCCCAACAGGGGACTGAAGCTTTCTTT.